This T cell receptor beta chain was profiled in a study of identical twins. This clonotype was seen a few times. Its antigen is unidentified. The length of the CDR3 is 17 residues. In germline, CDR1 is MNHNS, CDR2 SASEGT. With 6 bases removed from V and 3 bases from J, the gap between germline ends came to 22 bases. Study-wide results and caveats: Out-of-frame beta sequences exhibited a weaker degree of excess twin sharing.

TCRdb reanalysed the 5' RACE reads using MiXCR and keeps one entry per CDR3 protein. The data contain approximately 490,000 distinct CDR3 sequences, 20% to 25% of them singletons. These data also formed part of another study, on yellow fever vaccine responses in identical twins. In that study: Twins' T cell vaccine responses reportedly looked partly convergent, partly personalized.

The chain carries TRBV6-1 and TRBJ2-3, with D possibly being TRBD1 (6 bases). The sample was CD4+ T cells sorted from blood. The clonotype comes from a woman in her late teens or twenties in good health. The CDR3 region is CASRTTVWRGGTDTQYF. CDR3 coding DNA: TGTGCCAGCAGAACGACAGTGTGGAGAGGGGGAACAGATACGCAGTATTTT.